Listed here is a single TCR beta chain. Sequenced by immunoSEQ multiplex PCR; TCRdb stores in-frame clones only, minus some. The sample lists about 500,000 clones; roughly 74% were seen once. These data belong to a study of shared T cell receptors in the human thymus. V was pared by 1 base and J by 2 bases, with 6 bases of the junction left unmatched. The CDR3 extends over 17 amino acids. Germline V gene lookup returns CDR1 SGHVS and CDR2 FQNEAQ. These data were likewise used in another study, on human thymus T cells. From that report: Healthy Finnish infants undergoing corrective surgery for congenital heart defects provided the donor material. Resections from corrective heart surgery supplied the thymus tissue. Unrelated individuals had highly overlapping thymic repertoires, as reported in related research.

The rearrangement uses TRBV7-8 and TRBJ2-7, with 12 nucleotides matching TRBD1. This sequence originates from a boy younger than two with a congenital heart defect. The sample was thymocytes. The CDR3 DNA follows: TGTGCCAGCAGCTTAGGGGACAGGGGGCAACCAACCTACGAGCAGTACTTC. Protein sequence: CASSLGDRGQPTYEQYF.